Sequencing of this TCR beta chain was carried out in a study of cytomegalovirus exposure and HLA in healthy donors. General study points: TCR beta chains numbering some 160 were designated cytomegalovirus-associated. Most observed TCR sequences were rare, whereas some public TCRs were detected in many donors.

Per the germline V gene, CDR1 is SGHRS and CDR2 is YFSETQ. V dropped 2 bases and J dropped 8; count of bases not matched to a gene: 9. CDR3 length: 15 amino acids. Repertoires were generated with immunoSEQ multiplex PCR, while TCRdb's copy carries only in-frame clones and drops some. The data show about 64,000 clones, approximately 90% seen once. The roughly 120-subject validation cohort, separate from the roughly 700-subject first cohort, included the donors. Remarks on this clone: The antigen is unknown.

This chain connects TRBV5-1 to TRBJ1-4; 7 bases align to TRBD1. The specimen was PBMCs. The receptor comes from a woman between 18 and 29 years old in good health and CMV-seronegative. The chain's CDR3 is CASSFRQGFREKLFF. In DNA form, the CDR3 reads TGCGCCAGCAGCTTTCGACAGGGCTTTCGGGAAAAACTGTTTTTT.